The 22 T cell receptor beta chains reported below all come from one sample, sequenced in a study of cytomegalovirus exposure and HLA in healthy donors. 13 Jbeta primers and 60 Vbeta primers were used for the PCR. Profiling relied on immunoSEQ multiplex PCR, and the TCRdb table lists in-frame clones only, not all of them. The sample includes around 94,000 clones, just under 80% of them seen just once. Sequencing was performed on PBMCs. These receptors all come from a male donor in good health and CMV-seropositive.

The chain employs TRBV6-1 and TRBJ1-2, with 11 bases identical to TRBD1. This CDR3 has 14 amino acids. The V and J ends lost 7 bases and 11 bases, in that order; junction bases with no gene match: 12. The germline V gene has CDR1 MNHNS and CDR2 SASEGT. CDR3 amino acids: CASMVGQGVIGYTF. CDR3 DNA sequence: TGTGCCAGCATGGTGGGACAGGGGGTTATTGGGTACACCTTC.

A word on this clone: Here the CDR3 omits its conserved ending phenylalanine or tryptophan, so a read error is the likely source. The limits of the CDR3 on the DNA are not certain, so only TCRdb's listed CDR3 is given. The CDR3 reads CARVTVPL. This chain joins TRBV6-5 and TRBJ2-7; TRBD1 is taken as the D call from the table, unchecked against the DNA. Germline-derived CDR1 and CDR2 are MNHEY and SVGAGI. The CDR3 totals 8 residues, both ends included.

V is TRBV6-5 and J is TRBJ1-2, with D maybe TRBD1 (5 bases). The V gene lost 8 bases and the J gene lost 5 bases, with 15 bases spanning the gap. The CDR3 has 13 amino acids. Germline lookup yields CDR1 MNHEY and CDR2 SVGAGI. The chain's CDR3 is CASGAGIKYGYTF. Written as DNA, the CDR3 is TGTGCCAGCGGAGCAGGGATAAAATATGGCTACACCTTC.

CDR3 nucleotide sequence: TGCGCCAGCAGCGAGGCGGTCACCGGGGAGCTGTTTTTT. Translation gives CASSEAVTGELFF. The chain links TRBV5-1 to TRBJ2-2; D uncertain. Germline V gene data show CDR1 as SGHRS and CDR2 as YFSETQ. This CDR3 has 13 amino acids. Between the trimmed V and J ends, which lost 4 bases and 4 bases, there was a span of 8 bases.

This sequence joins TRBV13 and TRBJ2-7; TRBD2 is a possible D gene (7 bases). The V end was cut by 4 bases, the J end by 0 bases, with 19 bases between. Germline V gives CDR1 PRHDT, CDR2 FYEKMQ (reference sequence). This CDR3 comprises 17 residues. The CDR3 protein is CASSSIFGGRDSYEQYF. In DNA, the CDR3 is TGTGCCAGCAGCTCGATCTTCGGGGGGCGAGACTCCTACGAGCAGTACTTC.

The chain links TRBV29-1 to TRBJ2-1, with TRBD1 matching 8 bases. CDR3 length: 14 amino acids. CDR1 is SQVTM and CDR2 is ANQGSEA in the germline V gene. Trimming cost V 7 bases and J 4 bases; bases outside gene matches: 9. The CDR3 here is CSGTGSPIYNEQFF. The CDR3 coding sequence is TGCAGCGGGACAGGGTCCCCGATTTACAATGAGCAGTTCTTC.

The chain has TRBV10-3 and TRBJ2-7; 7 nucleotides line up with TRBD1. This CDR3 spans 15 amino acids. V shed 0 bases, J shed 5 bases, and the junction held 7 bases outside the gene matches. Looked up from germline, CDR1 is ENHRY and CDR2 is SYGVKD. CDR3 DNA sequence: TGTGCCATCAGTGAGTCGGCGACAGGGCTCCACGAGCAGTACTTC. Its protein is CAISESATGLHEQYF.

The chain is built from TRBV27 and TRBJ2-5, with D perhaps TRBD2 (7 bases). The J call is doubtful: the DNA matches TRBJ2-7 better. Looked up from germline, CDR1 is MNHEY and CDR2 is SMNVEV (reference sequence). The CDR3 is 14 residues long. The CDR3 region is CASREAGVSDEQYF. DNA of the CDR3: TGTGCCAGCCGGGAGGCAGGGGTTAGCGACGAGCAGTACTTC.

This clone was detected only once. The rearrangement uses TRBV6-1 and TRBJ2-3; 9 bases are shared with TRBD1. There are 16 residues in the CDR3. Trimming took 4 bases from V and 3 from J; bases not matched to a gene: 8. Per the germline V gene, CDR1 is MNHNS and CDR2 is SASEGT. The CDR3 DNA reads as TGTGCCAGCAGTGGGATCGGGACAGGGAGGACAGATACGCAGTATTTT. The encoded protein is CASSGIGTGRTDTQYF.

This clone appeared a few times. The genes are TRBV13 and TRBJ2-1, with D perhaps TRBD2 (5 bases). The V end lost 5 bases, the J end lost 6 bases, and 11 bases lay between the germline ends. CDR1 and CDR2 from the germline V gene are PRHDT and FYEKMQ (reference sequence). The CDR3 spans 13 residues. CDR3 in amino acids: CASSLLVANEQFF. The CDR3 region has the DNA TGTGCCAGCAGCCTACTAGTAGCCAATGAGCAGTTCTTC.

This chain links TRBV5-6 with TRBJ2-1; 10 bases fit TRBD2. V trimming: 6 bases; J trimming: 9 bases; junction bases outside the gene matches: 12. The CDR3 is 15 amino acids. Germline assignment: CDR1 SGHDT and CDR2 YYEEEE. The CDR3 reads CASILTGTSVGEQFF. The CDR3 DNA reads TGTGCCAGCATACTCACCGGGACTAGCGTGGGTGAGCAGTTCTTC.

This sequence joins TRBV28 and TRBJ2-2; 10 positions match TRBD2. The CDR3 consists of 22 residues. Germline CDR1 and CDR2: MDHEN and SYDVKM. V lost 0 bases, J lost 7 bases, and 23 bases stayed unmatched. The CDR3 nucleotides read TGTGCCAGCAGTTTATGGGGGTCTGGGGGGAGAGAGCTAGCGGGAGTCATCGGGGAGCTGTTTTTT. This gives the protein CASSLWGSGGRELAGVIGELFF.

This rearrangement joins TRBV29-1 to TRBJ2-3; maybe TRBD1 (5 bases). The CDR3 is 13 residues long. Per the germline V gene, CDR1 is SQVTM and CDR2 is ANQGSEA. V gave up 7 bases and J gave up 5 bases, with 16 bases separating them. CDR3 region: CSGILTAGDTQYF. In nucleotides, the CDR3 is TGCAGCGGAATATTGACAGCCGGAGATACGCAGTATTTT.

The J gene is TRBJ2-5, the V gene TRBV27, with 11 bases aligning to TRBD2. The J call is in doubt because the DNA end fits TRBJ2-7 better. This CDR3 has 15 residues. Germline V CDR1 and CDR2: MNHEY, SMNVEV (reference sequence). The CDR3 nucleotides read TGTGCCAGCAGTTTCGGGACTAGCGGATCCTACGAGCAGTACTTC. Translation: CASSFGTSGSYEQYF.

This clone was picked up a small number of times. This chain links TRBV7-9 with TRBJ2-7; D is perhaps TRBD1 (6 bases). Trimming stripped 4 bases from V and 6 bases from J, with 10 bases between. This CDR3 spans 12 amino acids. The V gene's germline CDR1 is SEHNR and CDR2 FQNEAQ (reference sequence). The CDR3 here is CASSSQGFEQYF. The CDR3 bases are TGTGCCAGCAGCTCACAGGGCTTCGAGCAGTACTTC.

This clone was counted a few times. The chain links TRBV6-5 to TRBJ2-6; D gene uncertain. V lost 7 bases and J lost 0, with 10 bases in between. This CDR3 is built from 15 residues. Germline-derived CDR1 and CDR2 are MNHEY and SVGAGI. CDR3 bases: TGTGCCAGCACCCTAGTCGGCTCTGGGGCCAACGTCCTGACTTTC. This encodes CASTLVGSGANVLTF.

This clone is a singleton in its sample. V is TRBV6-1 and J is TRBJ1-1; 8 bases map to TRBD1. Germline CDR1 and CDR2: MNHNS and SASEGT. V was pared by 5 bases and J by 3 bases, with 8 bases of the junction left unmatched. The CDR3 extends over 15 amino acids. CDR3 loop: CASSTTTGVYTEAFF. CDR3 in DNA: TGTGCCAGCAGTACGACGACAGGGGTCTACACTGAAGCTTTCTTT.

The V call is TRBV29-1, the J call TRBJ2-7; 9 bases agree with TRBD1. This CDR3 has 15 amino acids. CDR1 and CDR2 from the germline V gene are SQVTM and ANQGSEA. V dropped 3 bases and J dropped 2; count of bases not matched to a gene: 8. This CDR3 is CSVESFGTGTYEQYF. The CDR3 DNA reads TGCAGCGTTGAGTCCTTCGGGACAGGGACCTACGAGCAGTACTTC.

The chain links TRBV5-6 to TRBJ2-5, with TRBD2 matching 9 bases. This CDR3 is built from 16 residues. Germline CDR1 SGHDT, CDR2 YYEEEE. The trim removed 1 base at V and 5 bases at J, leaving 9 bases unmatched. The CDR3 is CASSLMAGGLLETQYF. The CDR3 nucleotides read TGTGCCAGCAGCTTGATGGCGGGAGGGCTATTGGAGACCCAGTACTTC.

V and J are TRBV7-2 and TRBJ2-3; possible D gene TRBD2, 7 bases. Germline CDR1 and CDR2: SGHTA and FQGNSA. Trimming took off 5 bases at V and 2 bases at J, with 14 bases between the two ends. The CDR3 extends over 15 amino acids. This CDR3 is CASSVGGLTTDTQYF. In nucleotides, the CDR3 is TGTGCCAGCAGCGTCGGGGGGCTTACCACAGATACGCAGTATTTT.

This chain connects TRBV5-6 to TRBJ2-5, with 9 bases lining up with TRBD1. CDR1 is SGHDT, CDR2 YYEEEE, per germline. The V and J ends lost 4 bases and 1 base, in that order; junction bases with no gene match: 8. CDR3 size: 16 residues. The CDR3 protein is CASSRRGTGSQETQYF. The CDR3, as DNA: TGTGCCAGCAGCAGGAGGGGGACAGGGAGCCAAGAGACCCAGTACTTC.

The CDR3: CASSDGRNTEAFF. As DNA, the CDR3 is TGTGCCAGCAGTGACGGGCGCAACACTGAAGCTTTCTTT. The chain links TRBV6-4 to TRBJ1-1; D call uncertain. This CDR3 has 13 amino acids. Germline V gene sequence: CDR1 MRHNA, CDR2 SNTAGT. V dropped 2 bases and J dropped 2 bases, with 6 bases sitting between them.